The T cell receptor beta chain described here comes from a study of blood T cell repertoires in COVID-19. Per the authors' pipeline: Quantification of nucleated cells was approximated via reference gene primer amplification. Using immunoSEQ multiplex PCR, the repertoire was profiled, and TCRdb retains in-frame clones only, with some absent. That table gives V, J and clone size, and the DNA gave D and trimming. The table lists around 60,000 clones, 55% to 75% of them singletons, with approximately 4.8% in the top ten. Those enrolled in Seattle joined during active infection and were followed longitudinally afterward. The CDR3 consists of 13 residues. CDR1 LGHNA and CDR2 YNFKEQ come from the germline V gene. V was trimmed by 0 bases and J by 10 bases, leaving 12 bases between them.

The sample comprised peripheral blood. The receptor comes from a woman in her 70s with COVID-19, enrolled during active disease. This sequence joins TRBV4-2 and TRBJ1-1; D ambiguous. The CDR3 is CASSQDHYRVAFF. In DNA form, the CDR3 reads TGTGCCAGCAGCCAAGATCACTACCGGGTAGCTTTCTTT.